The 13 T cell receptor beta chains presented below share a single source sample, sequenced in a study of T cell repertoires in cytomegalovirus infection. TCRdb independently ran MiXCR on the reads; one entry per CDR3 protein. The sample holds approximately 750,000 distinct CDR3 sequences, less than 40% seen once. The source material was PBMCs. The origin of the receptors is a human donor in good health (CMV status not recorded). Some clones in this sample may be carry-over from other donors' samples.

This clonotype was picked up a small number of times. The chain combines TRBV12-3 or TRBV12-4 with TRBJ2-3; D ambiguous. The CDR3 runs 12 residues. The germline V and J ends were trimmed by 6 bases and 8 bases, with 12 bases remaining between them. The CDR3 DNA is TGTGCCAGCAGCTACGGGCCGCGTACGCAGTATTTT. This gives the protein CASSYGPRTQYF.

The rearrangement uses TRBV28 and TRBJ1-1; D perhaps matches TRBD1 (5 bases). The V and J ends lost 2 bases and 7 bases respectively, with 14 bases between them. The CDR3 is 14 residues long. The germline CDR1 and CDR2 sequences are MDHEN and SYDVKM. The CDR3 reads CASSLPAGWGEAFF. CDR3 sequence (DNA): TGTGCCAGCAGTTTACCAGCAGGGTGGGGTGAAGCTTTCTTT.

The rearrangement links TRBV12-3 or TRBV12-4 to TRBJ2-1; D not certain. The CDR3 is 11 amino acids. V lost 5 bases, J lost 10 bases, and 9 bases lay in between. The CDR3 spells CASSHPNEQFF. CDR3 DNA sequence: TGTGCCAGCAGTCACCCTAACGAGCAGTTCTTC.

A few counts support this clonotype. In DNA, the CDR3 is TGTGCCAGCAGGCCCGGGACAGGGTTTCCCGGGGAGCTGTTTTTT. Amino acids: CASRPGTGFPGELFF. The chain links TRBV7-6 to TRBJ2-2; 9 bases are shared with TRBD1. Germline assignment: CDR1 SGHVS and CDR2 FNYEAQ. The CDR3 loop spans 15 amino acids. J was trimmed by 6 bases and V by 6 bases; bases with no gene match: 8.

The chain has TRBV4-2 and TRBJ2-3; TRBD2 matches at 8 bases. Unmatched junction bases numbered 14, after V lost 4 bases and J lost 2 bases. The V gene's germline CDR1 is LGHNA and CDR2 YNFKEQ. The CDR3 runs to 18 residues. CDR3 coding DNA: TGTGCCAGCAGCCCCACCCCCCAGCGGGGGACAACCACAGATACGCAGTATTTT. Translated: CASSPTPQRGTTTDTQYF.

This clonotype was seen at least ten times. CDR3 nucleotide sequence: TGTGCCAGCAGCTTACAGCAAGAGGGAGATGGGCCAGATACGCAGTATTTT. Residues: CASSLQQEGDGPDTQYF. The chain couples TRBV7-8 to TRBJ2-3; D is possibly TRBD2 (5 bases). V shed 2 bases and J shed 4 bases, with 19 bases lying between them. The CDR3 is 17 amino acids. The germline gives CDR1 SGHVS, CDR2 FQNEAQ.

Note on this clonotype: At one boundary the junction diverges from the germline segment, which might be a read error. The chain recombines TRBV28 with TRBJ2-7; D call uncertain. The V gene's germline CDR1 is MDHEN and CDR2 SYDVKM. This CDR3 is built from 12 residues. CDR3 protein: CSSSPPSYEQYF. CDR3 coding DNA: TGTTCCAGCAGTCCCCCTTCCTACGAGCAGTACTTC.

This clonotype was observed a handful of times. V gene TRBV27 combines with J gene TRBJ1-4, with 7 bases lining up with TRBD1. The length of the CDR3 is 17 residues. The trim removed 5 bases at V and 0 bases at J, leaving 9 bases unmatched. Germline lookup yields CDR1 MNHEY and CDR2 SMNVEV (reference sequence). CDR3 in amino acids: CASSHRGRGATNEKLFF. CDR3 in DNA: TGTGCCAGCAGTCATAGGGGGCGCGGGGCAACTAATGAAAAACTGTTTTTT.

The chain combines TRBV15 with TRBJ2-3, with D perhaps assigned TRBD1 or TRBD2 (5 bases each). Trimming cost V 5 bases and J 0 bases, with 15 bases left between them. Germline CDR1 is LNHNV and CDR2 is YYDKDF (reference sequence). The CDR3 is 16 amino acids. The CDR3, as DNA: TGTGCCACCAGCGTCCACAGGACTTCTAGCACAGATACGCAGTATTTT. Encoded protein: CATSVHRTSSTDTQYF.

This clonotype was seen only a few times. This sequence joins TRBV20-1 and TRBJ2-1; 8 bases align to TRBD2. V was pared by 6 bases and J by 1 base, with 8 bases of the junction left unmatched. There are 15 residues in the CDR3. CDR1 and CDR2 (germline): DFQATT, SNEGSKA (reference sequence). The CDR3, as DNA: TGCAGTGCAGCCGGGGGGGCCACGTCCTACAATGAGCAGTTCTTC. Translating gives CSAAGGATSYNEQFF.

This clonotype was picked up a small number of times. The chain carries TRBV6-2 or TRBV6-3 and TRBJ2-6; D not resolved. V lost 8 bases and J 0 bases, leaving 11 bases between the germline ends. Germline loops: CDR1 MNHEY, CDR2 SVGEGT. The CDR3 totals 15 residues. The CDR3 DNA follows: TGTGCCAGCCACCCCCCCACCTCTGGGGCCAACGTCCTGACTTTC. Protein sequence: CASHPPTSGANVLTF.

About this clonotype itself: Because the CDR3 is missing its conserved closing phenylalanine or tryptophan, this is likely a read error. DNA for the CDR3: TGCAGTGCTAGGACGGACCATCAGCCCCAGCATTTG. Residues: CSARTDHQPQHL. The chain links TRBV20-1 to TRBJ1-5; D call uncertain. The V and J ends lost 3 bases and 5 bases respectively, with 8 bases between them. CDR1 is DFQATT, CDR2 SNEGSKA, per germline (reference sequence). The CDR3 spans 12 residues.

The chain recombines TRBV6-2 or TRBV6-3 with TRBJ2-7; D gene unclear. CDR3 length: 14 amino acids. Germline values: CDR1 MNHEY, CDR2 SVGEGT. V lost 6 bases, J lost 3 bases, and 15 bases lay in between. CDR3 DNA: TGTGCCAGCAGGATTGGGTTTGGCAGCTACGAGCAGTACTTC. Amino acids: CASRIGFGSYEQYF.